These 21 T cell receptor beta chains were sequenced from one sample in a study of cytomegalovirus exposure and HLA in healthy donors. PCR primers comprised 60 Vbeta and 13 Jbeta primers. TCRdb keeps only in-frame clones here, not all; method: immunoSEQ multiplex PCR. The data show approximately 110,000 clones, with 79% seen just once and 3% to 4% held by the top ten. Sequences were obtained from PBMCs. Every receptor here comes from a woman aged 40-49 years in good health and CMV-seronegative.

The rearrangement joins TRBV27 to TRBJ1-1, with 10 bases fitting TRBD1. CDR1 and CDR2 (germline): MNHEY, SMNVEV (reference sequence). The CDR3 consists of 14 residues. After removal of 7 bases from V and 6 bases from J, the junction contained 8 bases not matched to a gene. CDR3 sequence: CASTETGGQAEAFF. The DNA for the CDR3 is TGTGCCAGCACTGAGACAGGGGGCCAGGCTGAAGCTTTCTTT.

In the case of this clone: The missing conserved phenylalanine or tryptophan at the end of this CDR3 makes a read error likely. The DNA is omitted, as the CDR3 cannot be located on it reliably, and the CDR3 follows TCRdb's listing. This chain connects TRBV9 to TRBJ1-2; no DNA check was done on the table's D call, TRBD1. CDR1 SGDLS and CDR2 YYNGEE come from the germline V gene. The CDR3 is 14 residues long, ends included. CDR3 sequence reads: CASSDGVRDRDLTI.

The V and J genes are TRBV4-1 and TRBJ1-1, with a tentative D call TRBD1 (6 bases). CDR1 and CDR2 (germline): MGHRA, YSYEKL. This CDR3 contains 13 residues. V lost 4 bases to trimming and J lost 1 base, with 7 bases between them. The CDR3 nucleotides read TGCGCCAGCAGCCGGGGGCCGAACACTGAAGCTTTCTTT. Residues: CASSRGPNTEAFF.

The CDR3 protein is CASSLEASADEQYF. The CDR3 DNA follows: TGTGCCAGCAGCCTCGAAGCTAGCGCCGACGAGCAGTACTTC. The rearrangement uses TRBV11-3 and TRBJ2-7, with D maybe TRBD2 (6 bases). This CDR3 is built from 14 residues. V gave up 5 bases and J gave up 5 bases, with 16 bases separating them. Looked up from germline, CDR1 is SGHNT and CDR2 is YENEEA. Using reference TRBV11-3 and TRBJ2-7 for the parts outside the CDR3, the full variable domain is EAGVVQSPRYKIIEKKQPVAFWCNPISGHNTLYWYLQNLGQGPELLIRYENEEAVDDSQLPKDRFSAERLKGVDSTLKIQPAELGDSAVYLCASSLEASADEQYFGPGTRLTVT.

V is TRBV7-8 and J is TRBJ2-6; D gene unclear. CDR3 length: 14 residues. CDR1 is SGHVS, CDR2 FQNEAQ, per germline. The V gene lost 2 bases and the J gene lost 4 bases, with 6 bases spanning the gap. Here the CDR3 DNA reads TGTGCCAGCAGCTTAATGGCAGGGGCCAACGTCCTGACTTTC. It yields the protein CASSLMAGANVLTF.

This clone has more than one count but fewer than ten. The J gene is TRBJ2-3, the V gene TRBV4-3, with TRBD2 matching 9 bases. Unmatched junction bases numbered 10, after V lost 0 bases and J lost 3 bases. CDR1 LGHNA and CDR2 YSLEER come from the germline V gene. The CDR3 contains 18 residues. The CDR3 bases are TGCGCCAGCAGCCAAGATTGGGCAGCGGGGGGATGGACAGATACGCAGTATTTT. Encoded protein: CASSQDWAAGGWTDTQYF.

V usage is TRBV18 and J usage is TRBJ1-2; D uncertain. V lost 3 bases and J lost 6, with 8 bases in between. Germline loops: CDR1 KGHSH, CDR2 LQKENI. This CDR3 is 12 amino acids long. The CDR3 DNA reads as TGTGCCAGCTCACCCGGGTCCCATGGCTACACCTTC. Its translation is CASSPGSHGYTF.

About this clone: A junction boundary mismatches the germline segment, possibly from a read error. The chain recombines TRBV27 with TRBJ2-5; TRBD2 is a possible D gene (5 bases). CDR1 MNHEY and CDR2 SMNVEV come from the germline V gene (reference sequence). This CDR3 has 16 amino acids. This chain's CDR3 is CASSLGSGVLEEAQYF. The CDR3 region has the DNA TGTGCCAGCAGTTTAGGGAGTGGGGTTTTAGAAGAGGCCCAGTACTTC.

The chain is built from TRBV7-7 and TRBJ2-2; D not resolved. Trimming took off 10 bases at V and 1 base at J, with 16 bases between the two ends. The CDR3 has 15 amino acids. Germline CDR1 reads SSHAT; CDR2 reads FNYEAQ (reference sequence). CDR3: CAIPAGEWNTGELFF. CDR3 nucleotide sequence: TGTGCCATACCAGCAGGCGAATGGAACACCGGGGAGCTGTTTTTT.

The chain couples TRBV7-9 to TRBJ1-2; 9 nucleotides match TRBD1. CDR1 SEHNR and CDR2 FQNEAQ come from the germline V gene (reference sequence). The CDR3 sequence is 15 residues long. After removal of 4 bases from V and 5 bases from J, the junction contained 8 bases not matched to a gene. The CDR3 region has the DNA TGTGCCAGCAGCTCACCTACGGGACAGGGTTATGGCTACACCTTC. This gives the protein CASSSPTGQGYGYTF.

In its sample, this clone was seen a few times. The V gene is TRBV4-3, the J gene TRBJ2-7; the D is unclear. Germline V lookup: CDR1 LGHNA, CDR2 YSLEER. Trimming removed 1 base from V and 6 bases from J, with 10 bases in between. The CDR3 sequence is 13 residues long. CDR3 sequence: CASSQVPQSEQYF. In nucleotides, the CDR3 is TGCGCCAGCAGCCAAGTTCCACAGTCCGAGCAGTACTTC.

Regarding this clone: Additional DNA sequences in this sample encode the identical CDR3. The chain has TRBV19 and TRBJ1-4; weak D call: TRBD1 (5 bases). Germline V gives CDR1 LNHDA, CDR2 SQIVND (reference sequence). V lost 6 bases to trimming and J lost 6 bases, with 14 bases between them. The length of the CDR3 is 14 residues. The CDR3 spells CASRSTGEDEKLFF. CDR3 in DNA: TGTGCCAGTAGGTCGACGGGGGAGGATGAAAAACTGTTTTTT.

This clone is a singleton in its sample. The CDR3 DNA reads as TGTGCCAGCAGCTTGGGGGCAGGGTTGACCACCGGGGAGCTGTTTTTT. Protein product: CASSLGAGLTTGELFF. The gene calls are TRBV5-4 and TRBJ2-2; a possible D gene is TRBD1 (5 bases). Germline CDR1 SGHNT, CDR2 YYREEE (reference sequence). The CDR3 covers 16 residues. V was cut by 0 bases and J by 4 bases, with 13 bases left in between.

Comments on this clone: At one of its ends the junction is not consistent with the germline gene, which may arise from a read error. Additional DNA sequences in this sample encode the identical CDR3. CDR3 nucleotides: TGCGCCAGCAGCCCTCAGGGGGGTCCCTACGAGCAGTACTTC. Translating it yields CASSPQGGPYEQYF. J is TRBJ2-7 and V is TRBV27, with D maybe TRBD1 (7 bases). Germline CDR1 and CDR2: MNHEY and SMNVEV (reference sequence). This CDR3 is built from 14 residues.

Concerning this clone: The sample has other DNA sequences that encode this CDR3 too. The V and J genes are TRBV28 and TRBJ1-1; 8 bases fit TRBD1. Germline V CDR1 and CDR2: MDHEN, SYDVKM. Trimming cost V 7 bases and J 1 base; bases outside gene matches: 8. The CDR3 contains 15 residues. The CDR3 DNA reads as TGTGCCAGCACCACCCAGGGACAGGAGAACACTGAAGCTTTCTTT. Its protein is CASTTQGQENTEAFF.

The CDR3 DNA follows: TGTGCCAGCAGCTTGGAGGACAGAAATTCACCCCTCCACTTT. Encoded protein: CASSLEDRNSPLHF. The chain recombines TRBV5-6 with TRBJ1-6; possibly TRBD1 for D (6 bases). Germline V gene lookup returns CDR1 SGHDT and CDR2 YYEEEE. V was pared by 0 bases and J by 7 bases, with 8 bases between. This CDR3 spans 14 amino acids.

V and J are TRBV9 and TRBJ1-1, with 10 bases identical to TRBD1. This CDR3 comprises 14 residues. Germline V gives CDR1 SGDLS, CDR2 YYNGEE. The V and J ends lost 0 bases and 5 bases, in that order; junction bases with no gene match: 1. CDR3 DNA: TGTGCCAGCAGCGTAGCGGGACAGGGGACTGAAGCTTTCTTT. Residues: CASSVAGQGTEAFF.

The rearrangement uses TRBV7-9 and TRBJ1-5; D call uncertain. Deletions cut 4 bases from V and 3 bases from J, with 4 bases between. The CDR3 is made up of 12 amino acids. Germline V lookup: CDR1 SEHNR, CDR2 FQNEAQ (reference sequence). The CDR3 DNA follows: TGTGCCAGCAGCTCCTACAATCAGCCCCAGCATTTT. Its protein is CASSSYNQPQHF.

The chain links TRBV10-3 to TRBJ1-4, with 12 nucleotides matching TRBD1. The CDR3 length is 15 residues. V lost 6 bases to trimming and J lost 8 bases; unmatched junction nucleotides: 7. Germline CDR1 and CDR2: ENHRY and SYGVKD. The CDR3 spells CAISSGQGAGEKLFF. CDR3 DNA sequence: TGTGCCATCAGCTCGGGACAGGGGGCCGGAGAAAAACTGTTTTTT.

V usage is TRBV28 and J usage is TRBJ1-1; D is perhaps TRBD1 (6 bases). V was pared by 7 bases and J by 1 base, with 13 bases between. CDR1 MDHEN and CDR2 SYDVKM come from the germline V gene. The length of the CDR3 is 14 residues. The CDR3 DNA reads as TGTGCCAGCACCCAAAGGGGGACGAACACTGAAGCTTTCTTT. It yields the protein CASTQRGTNTEAFF.

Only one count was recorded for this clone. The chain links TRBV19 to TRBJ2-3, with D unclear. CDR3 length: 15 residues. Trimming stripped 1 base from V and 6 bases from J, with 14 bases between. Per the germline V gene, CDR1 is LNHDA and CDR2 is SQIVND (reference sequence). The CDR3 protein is CASSIVYSSRDTQYF. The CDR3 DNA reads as TGTGCCAGTAGTATAGTTTACAGCTCTCGGGATACGCAGTATTTT.